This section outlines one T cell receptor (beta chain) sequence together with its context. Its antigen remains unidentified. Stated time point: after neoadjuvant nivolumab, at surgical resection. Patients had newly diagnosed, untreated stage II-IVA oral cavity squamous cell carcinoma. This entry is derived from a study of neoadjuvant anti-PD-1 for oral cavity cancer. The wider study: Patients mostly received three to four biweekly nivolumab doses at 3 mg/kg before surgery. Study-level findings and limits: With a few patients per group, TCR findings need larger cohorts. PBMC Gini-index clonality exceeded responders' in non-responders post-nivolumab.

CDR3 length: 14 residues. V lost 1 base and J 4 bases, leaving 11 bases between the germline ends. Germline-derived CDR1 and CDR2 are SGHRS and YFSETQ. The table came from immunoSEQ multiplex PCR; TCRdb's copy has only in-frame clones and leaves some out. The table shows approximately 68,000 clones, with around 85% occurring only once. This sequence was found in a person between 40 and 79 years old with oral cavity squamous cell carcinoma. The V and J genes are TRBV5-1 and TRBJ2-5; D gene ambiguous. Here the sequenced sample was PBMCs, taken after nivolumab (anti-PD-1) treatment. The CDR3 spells CASSLQSFPETQYF. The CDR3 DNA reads TGCGCCAGCAGCTTGCAGAGCTTTCCAGAGACCCAGTACTTC.